This entry lists 23 T cell receptor beta chains sequenced from one sample in a study of post-analysis software for immune sequencing data. The antigens for these receptors are not known. Unique molecular identifiers featured in each of the TCR beta cDNA libraries. Each CDR3 protein is one row after TCRdb ran MiXCR on the PCR reads. Of hundreds of thousands of distinct CDR3 sequences listed, roughly 47% were seen once; the top ten hold 1.7%. Study-level results: A few TRBV segments appeared more often in patients than in controls, and TRBV5-6, TRBV5-1 and TRBV20-1 were among these.

The specimen sequenced was blood. The receptor set was obtained from a girl between 5 and 17 years old with multiple sclerosis.

Only a few counts were recorded for this clonotype. The junction departs from germline at one end; a sequencing error may be responsible. V is TRBV12-3 or TRBV12-4 and J is TRBJ2-7; tentative D call: TRBD2 (5 bases). This CDR3 spans 13 amino acids. This chain's CDR3 is CANSLGGSYEQYF. The CDR3 DNA is TGTGCCAACAGTTTAGGAGGCTCCTACGAGCAGTACTTC.

CDR3 sequence reads: CSARRVFSTEAFF. The CDR3 coding sequence is TGCAGCGCCCGCAGGGTATTCAGCACTGAAGCTTTCTTT. V gene TRBV29-1 combines with J gene TRBJ1-1; perhaps TRBD1 as D (5 bases). V was trimmed by 7 bases and J by 4 bases, leaving 16 bases between them. This CDR3 has 13 amino acids. Germline CDR1 is SQVTM and CDR2 is ANQGSEA. The variable domain in full, completed from reference TRBV29-1 and TRBJ1-1, reads SAVISQKPSRDICQRGTSLTIQCQVDSQVTMMFWYRQQPGQSLTLIATANQGSEATYESGFVIDKFPISRPNLTFSTLTVSNMSPEDSSIYLCSARRVFSTEAFFGQGTRLTVV.

CDR3 nucleotide sequence: TGCGCCAGCAGCCAACTTAGGACTAGCGAGAGCGCCAGAACCTACGAGCAGTACTTC. Amino acids: CASSQLRTSESARTYEQYF. J is TRBJ2-7 and V is TRBV4-1; 9 positions match TRBD2. With V trimmed by 2 bases and J by 2 bases, 16 bases remained unmatched. Germline CDR1 and CDR2: MGHRA and YSYEKL. The CDR3 covers 19 residues.

V is TRBV14 and J is TRBJ2-7; 8 nucleotides agree with TRBD2. This CDR3 comprises 16 residues. Trimming took 0 bases from V and 4 from J; bases not matched to a gene: 8. Germline V gives CDR1 SGHDN, CDR2 FVKESK. The DNA for the CDR3 is TGTGCCAGCAGCCAAGAGTGGGGACTAGAGGTTTACGAGCAGTACTTC. This sequence encodes CASSQEWGLEVYEQYF.

This rearrangement joins TRBV30 to TRBJ1-2, with D maybe TRBD1 (6 bases). The CDR3 has 17 amino acids. Trimming removed 1 base from V and 0 bases from J, with 18 bases in between. Germline V gene data show CDR1 as GTSNPN and CDR2 as SVGIG (reference sequence). In nucleotides, the CDR3 is TGTGCCTGGAGTGGGGTATCACAGGGTACAGCTAACTATGGCTACACCTTC. Translation: CAWSGVSQGTANYGYTF.

This clonotype was detected a few times. The chain couples TRBV6-4 to TRBJ2-1; 8 bases match TRBD2. The CDR3 covers 16 residues. The V gene's germline CDR1 is MRHNA and CDR2 SNTAGT. V shed 0 bases, J shed 4 bases, and the junction held 5 bases outside the gene matches. CDR3 protein: CASSDSSGGDYNEQFF. In DNA, the CDR3 is TGTGCCAGCAGTGACTCTTCGGGGGGGGATTACAATGAGCAGTTCTTC.

J is TRBJ1-2 and V is TRBV29-1; D is unclear. Germline V CDR1 and CDR2: SQVTM, ANQGSEA. This CDR3 comprises 12 residues. V was trimmed by 2 bases and J by 5 bases, leaving 9 bases between them. Written as DNA, the CDR3 is TGCAGCGTTGAACAGGAATCATATGGCTACACCTTC. Translating gives CSVEQESYGYTF.

The chain combines TRBV12-3 or TRBV12-4 with TRBJ2-1; D is unresolved. The CDR3 totals 11 residues. Between the trimmed V and J ends, which lost 6 bases and 11 bases, there was a span of 11 bases. CDR3 amino acids: CASRGSGKQFF. Written as DNA, the CDR3 is TGTGCCAGCAGGGGATCTGGGAAGCAGTTCTTC.

There are a few counts of this clonotype. The chain combines TRBV5-1 with TRBJ2-7; 8 positions match TRBD1. Germline V gives CDR1 SGHRS, CDR2 YFSETQ. The V segment lost 4 bases and the J segment 2 bases; nucleotides outside the gene matches: 8. The CDR3 has 15 amino acids. CDR3 nucleotides: TGCGCCAGCAGCCAAACGGCCAGGGGGCCCTACGAGCAGTACTTC. Its protein is CASSQTARGPYEQYF. Variable domain in full (rest from reference TRBV5-1 and TRBJ2-7): KAGVTQTPRYLIKTRGQQVTLSCSPISGHRSVSWYQQTPGQGLQFLFEYFSETQRNKGNFPGRFSGRQFSNSRSEMNVSTLELGDSALYLCASSQTARGPYEQYFGPGTRLTVT.

This clonotype has just a few counts. J is TRBJ2-5 and V is TRBV7-9; possibly TRBD1 for D (6 bases). This CDR3 contains 15 residues. Trimming removed 1 base at V and 7 bases at J, with 16 bases between. CDR1 is SEHNR, CDR2 FQNEAQ, per germline (reference sequence). CDR3 nucleotide sequence: TGTGCCAGCAGCTTAGGAGGACAGACGTCGGTGACCCAGTACTTC. Its protein is CASSLGGQTSVTQYF.

The rearrangement uses TRBV5-1 and TRBJ2-7, with D possibly being TRBD1 (5 bases). The CDR3 covers 14 residues. Per the germline V gene, CDR1 is SGHRS and CDR2 is YFSETQ. Trimming cost V 0 bases and J 6 bases, with 13 bases left between them. As DNA, the CDR3 is TGCGCCAGCAGCTTGGAGGGGCAGGGCCTCGAGCAGTACTTC. Translated, it gives CASSLEGQGLEQYF.

V usage is TRBV12-3 or TRBV12-4 and J usage is TRBJ1-5; 9 nucleotides agree with TRBD1. CDR3 length: 17 residues. V dropped 1 base and J dropped 2; count of bases not matched to a gene: 6. CDR3 in DNA: TGTGCCAGCAGTTTAGAGAGGGGACAGGGTGGCAATCAGCCCCAGCATTTT. Protein sequence: CASSLERGQGGNQPQHF.

This clonotype appeared a few times. The rearrangement joins TRBV30 to TRBJ2-5, with D possibly being TRBD2 (5 bases). The V end was cut by 1 base, the J end by 4 bases, with 10 bases between. Per germline, CDR1 GTSNPN and CDR2 SVGIG (reference sequence). This CDR3 is 13 amino acids long. The CDR3 DNA follows: TGTGCCTGGAGTGGAGGGATAGGAGAGACCCAGTACTTC. Its translation is CAWSGGIGETQYF. Full variable domain (missing parts from reference TRBV30 and TRBJ2-5): SQTIHQWPATLVQPVGSPLSLECTVEGTSNPNLYWYRQAAGRGLQLLFYSVGIGQISSEVPQNLSASRPQDRQFILSSKKLLLSDSGFYLCAWSGGIGETQYFGPGTRLLVL.

The table lists this clonotype with a count of one. The junction does not match germline at one end; this may be a read error. V usage is TRBV20-1 and J usage is TRBJ2-6; D is possibly TRBD1 or TRBD2 (5 bases each). The CDR3 is 16 amino acids. Germline V gene sequence: CDR1 DFQATT, CDR2 SNEGSKA (reference sequence). Here the CDR3 reads CSARDHGGSGANVRTF. The CDR3 DNA follows: TGCAGTGCTAGAGATCATGGAGGCTCTGGGGCCAACGTCCGGACTTTC.

The chain employs TRBV7-2 and TRBJ2-1; TRBD2 might be the D (6 bases). The length of the CDR3 is 16 residues. The V end lost 1 base, the J end lost 2 bases, and 12 bases lay between the germline ends. The V gene's germline CDR1 is SGHTA and CDR2 FQGNSA. The CDR3 reads CASSLGYSGPYNEQFF. DNA of the CDR3: TGTGCCAGCAGCTTAGGATATAGCGGCCCCTACAATGAGCAGTTCTTC. Variable domain in full (rest from reference TRBV7-2 and TRBJ2-1): GAGVSQSPSNKVTEKGKDVELRCDPISGHTALYWYRQSLGQGLEFLIYFQGNSAPDKSGLPSDRFSAERTGGSVSTLTIQRTQQEDSAVYLCASSLGYSGPYNEQFFGPGTRLTVL.

This rearrangement joins TRBV6-6 to TRBJ2-7; 9 bases line up with TRBD1. CDR3 length: 15 residues. Losses at the gene ends were 6 bases for V and 4 bases for J; bases not matched to a gene: 10. The germline V gene encodes CDR1 MNHNY and CDR2 SVGAGI (reference sequence). CDR3 region: CASRNTGTGSYEQYF. CDR3 bases: TGTGCCAGCAGGAACACCGGGACAGGGTCGTACGAGCAGTACTTC.

This clonotype was detected only a few times. This chain uses TRBV6-5 with TRBJ2-1; D is uncertain. The germline V gene encodes CDR1 MNHEY and CDR2 SVGAGI. This CDR3 is 15 amino acids long. Trimming stripped 5 bases from V and 0 bases from J, with 11 bases between. The CDR3 reads CASSPTGDSYNEQFF. CDR3 bases: TGTGCCAGCAGTCCGACTGGGGACTCCTACAATGAGCAGTTCTTC.

This clonotype appeared a few times. The chain joins TRBV12-3 or TRBV12-4 to TRBJ1-1, with TRBD1 as a possible D gene (6 bases). CDR3 size: 13 residues. V lost 3 bases to trimming and J lost 8 bases, with 13 bases between them. CDR3 DNA: TGTGCCAGCAGTTTTACAGGGAGGCCCGAAGCTTTCTTT. It translates to CASSFTGRPEAFF.

Notes on this clonotype: A much larger clone sits a single nucleotide away, making a read error possible. The V gene is TRBV6-2 or TRBV6-3, the J gene TRBJ2-4; 9 bases are a match to TRBD1. The DNA matches TRBJ2-7 better at its end, which makes the J call doubtful. The CDR3 is made up of 15 amino acids. Germline V gives CDR1 MNHEY, CDR2 SVGEGT. CDR3 sequence: CASSRTRQGDYEQYF. The DNA for the CDR3 is TGTGCCAGCAGCCGAACCCGACAGGGGGACTACGAGCAGTACTTC.

The rearrangement uses TRBV20-1 and TRBJ2-1; 7 bases line up with TRBD1. The CDR3 is 14 residues long. Germline CDR1 reads DFQATT; CDR2 reads SNEGSKA (reference sequence). The V segment lost 6 bases and the J segment 8 bases; nucleotides outside the gene matches: 13. CDR3 sequence (DNA): TGCAGTGCGTGGACAGGACGAACAATCGATGAGCAGTTCTTC. This sequence encodes CSAWTGRTIDEQFF.

This chain uses TRBV12-3 or TRBV12-4 with TRBJ2-1, with 13 bases fitting TRBD2. Germline trimming cut 4 bases from V and 0 bases from J; bases unmatched to any gene: 6. This CDR3 is built from 18 residues. This chain's CDR3 is CASSSGLAGTGSYNEQFF. The CDR3 coding sequence is TGTGCCAGCAGTTCGGGACTAGCGGGGACGGGCTCCTACAATGAGCAGTTCTTC.

The genes are TRBV6-5 and TRBJ2-1, with 7 nucleotides matching TRBD2. The germline CDR1 and CDR2 sequences are MNHEY and SVGAGI. Trimming took 2 bases from V and 9 from J; bases not matched to a gene: 10. The CDR3 extends over 15 amino acids. The CDR3: CASSYRDGGGGEQFF. DNA of the CDR3: TGTGCCAGCAGTTACCGGGACGGCGGGGGAGGTGAGCAGTTCTTC.

V is TRBV7-6 and J is TRBJ2-3; 7 nucleotides line up with TRBD2. CDR3 size: 14 residues. Germline loops: CDR1 SGHVS, CDR2 FNYEAQ. V lost 5 bases to trimming and J lost 5 bases; unmatched junction nucleotides: 7. DNA of the CDR3: TGTGCCAGCAGCCTCGGGGGGAGGAGAGATACGCAGTATTTT. Its protein is CASSLGGRRDTQYF. Full variable domain (remainder filled in from reference TRBV7-6 and TRBJ2-3): GAGVSQSPRYKVTKRGQDVALRCDPISGHVSLYWYRQALGQGPEFLTYFNYEAQQDKSGLPNDRFSAERPEGSISTLTIQRTEQRDSAMYRCASSLGGRRDTQYFGPGTRLTVL.